This T cell receptor (beta chain) was sequenced for a study of T cell responses to AZD1222 COVID-19 vaccine. Study-wide background: Analyses pooled second doses at about 4 or about 12 weeks. Overall study results and limits: Unmutated variant regions are reportedly targeted by nearly half of spike-specific TCRs. There were vaccine-associated CD4 TCRs across spike, dominant at 160-218 and 743-854.

Assay used: immunoSEQ multiplex PCR; TCRdb lists only in-frame clones, some missing. The table includes around 150,000 clones, about 80% detected once. The CDR3 length is 14 residues. V gave up 0 bases and J gave up 8 bases, with 10 bases separating them. CDR1 is WNHNN, CDR2 SYGVQD, per germline (reference sequence). As for this clone: Its specificity is unknown.

The receptor was isolated from an adult in good health. This specimen consisted of peripheral blood, obtained on day 0 of AZD1222 vaccination. This rearrangement joins TRBV10-1 to TRBJ2-2; no clear D gene. This CDR3 is CASSESLASGELFF. CDR3 nucleotides: TGCGCCAGCAGTGAGTCGTTGGCGTCAGGGGAGCTGTTTTTT.